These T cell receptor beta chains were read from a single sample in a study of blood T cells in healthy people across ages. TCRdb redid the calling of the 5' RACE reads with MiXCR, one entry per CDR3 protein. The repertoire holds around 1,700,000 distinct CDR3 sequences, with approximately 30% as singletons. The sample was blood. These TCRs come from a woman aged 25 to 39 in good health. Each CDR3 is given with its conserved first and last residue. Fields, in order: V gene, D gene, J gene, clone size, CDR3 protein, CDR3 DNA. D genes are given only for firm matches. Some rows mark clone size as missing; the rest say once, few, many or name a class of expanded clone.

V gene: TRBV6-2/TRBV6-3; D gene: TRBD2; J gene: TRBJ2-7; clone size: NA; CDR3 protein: CASRLSGRVYEQYF; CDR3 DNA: TGTGCCAGCAGACTTAGCGGGAGAGTCTACGAGCAGTACTTC
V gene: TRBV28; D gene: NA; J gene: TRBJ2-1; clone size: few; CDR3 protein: CASSPPPGRHNEQFF; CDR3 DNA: TGTGCCAGCAGTCCTCCCCCGGGCAGGCACAATGAGCAGTTCTTC
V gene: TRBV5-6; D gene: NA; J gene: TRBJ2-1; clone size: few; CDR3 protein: CASSLGQSGNEQFF; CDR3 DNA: TGTGCCAGCAGCTTGGGACAGAGCGGCAATGAGCAGTTCTTC
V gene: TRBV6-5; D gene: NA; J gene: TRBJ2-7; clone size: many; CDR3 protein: CASIRTGSFGEQYF; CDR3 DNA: TGTGCCAGCATCCGGACGGGGAGTTTCGGTGAGCAGTACTTC
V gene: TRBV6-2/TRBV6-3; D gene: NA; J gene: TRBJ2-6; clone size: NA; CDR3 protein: CASGYFSGANVLTF; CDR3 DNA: TGTGCCAGCGGGTACTTCTCTGGGGCCAACGTCCTGACTTTC
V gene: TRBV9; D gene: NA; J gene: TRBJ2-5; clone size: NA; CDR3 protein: CASSPHQEETQYF; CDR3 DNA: TGTGCCAGCAGCCCTCATCAAGAAGAGACCCAGTACTTC
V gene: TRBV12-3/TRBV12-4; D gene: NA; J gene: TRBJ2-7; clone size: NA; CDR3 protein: CASSNRALRGLDEQYF; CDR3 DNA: TGTGCCAGCAGTAACCGAGCTTTAAGGGGGTTGGACGAGCAGTACTTC
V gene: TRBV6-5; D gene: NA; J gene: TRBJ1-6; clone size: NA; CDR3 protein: CASSEANSPLHF; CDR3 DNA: TGTGCCAGTTCGGAGGCCAATTCACCCCTCCACTTT
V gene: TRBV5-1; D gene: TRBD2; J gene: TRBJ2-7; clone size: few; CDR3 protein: CASRSPGLAGGDEQYF; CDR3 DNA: TGCGCCAGCAGATCACCGGGACTAGCGGGAGGAGACGAGCAGTACTTC
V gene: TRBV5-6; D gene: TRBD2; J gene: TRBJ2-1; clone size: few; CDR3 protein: CASSAGGRANNEQFF; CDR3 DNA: TGTGCCAGCAGCGCGGGAGGCAGGGCTAACAATGAGCAGTTCTTC
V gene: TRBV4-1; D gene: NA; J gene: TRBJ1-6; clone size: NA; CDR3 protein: CASSLQGRAANSPLHF; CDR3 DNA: TGCGCCAGCAGCCTTCAGGGACGGGCCGCTAATTCACCCCTCCACTTT
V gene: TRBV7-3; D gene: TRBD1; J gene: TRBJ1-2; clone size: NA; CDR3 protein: CASSPGTGGTIEGYTF; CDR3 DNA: TGTGCCAGCAGCCCCGGGACAGGGGGAACAATCGAGGGCTACACCTTC
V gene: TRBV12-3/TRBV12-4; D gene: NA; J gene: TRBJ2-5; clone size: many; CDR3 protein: CASSPQRELQYF; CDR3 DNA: TGTGCCAGCAGCCCTCAACGCGAGCTTCAGTACTTC
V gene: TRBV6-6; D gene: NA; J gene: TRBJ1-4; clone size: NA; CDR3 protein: CASSPRRGRTNEKLFF; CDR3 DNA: TGTGCCAGCAGCCCGCGGCGGGGGAGAACTAATGAAAAACTGTTTTTT
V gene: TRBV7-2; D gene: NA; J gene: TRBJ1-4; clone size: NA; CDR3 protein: CASTSPRGSNEKLFF; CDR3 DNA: TGTGCCAGCACCTCCCCCAGGGGCTCTAATGAAAAACTGTTTTTT
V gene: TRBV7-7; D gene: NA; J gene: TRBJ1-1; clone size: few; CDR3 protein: CASSLRPRGGEKNTEAFF; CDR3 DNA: TGTGCCAGCAGCTTACGTCCAAGAGGAGGAGAAAAAAACACTGAAGCTTTCTTT
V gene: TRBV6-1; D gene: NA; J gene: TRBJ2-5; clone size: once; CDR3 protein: CASSEGAGSSETQYF; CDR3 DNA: TGTGCCAGCAGTGAAGGCGCAGGGTCTTCGGAGACCCAGTACTTC
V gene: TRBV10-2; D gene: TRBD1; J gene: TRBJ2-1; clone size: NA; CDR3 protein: CASRDRGRSETQFF; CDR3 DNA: TGCGCCAGCCGGGACAGGGGGCGATCGGAGACCCAGTTCTTC
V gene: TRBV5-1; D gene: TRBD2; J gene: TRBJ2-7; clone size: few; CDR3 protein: CASSLAASGGSGNEQYF; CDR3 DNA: TGCGCCAGCAGCTTAGCGGCTAGCGGGGGTTCCGGCAACGAGCAGTACTTC
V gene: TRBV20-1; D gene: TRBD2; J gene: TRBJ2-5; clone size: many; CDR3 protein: CSARDRGLVETQYF; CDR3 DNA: TGCAGTGCTAGAGATCGGGGACTAGTAGAGACCCAGTACTTC
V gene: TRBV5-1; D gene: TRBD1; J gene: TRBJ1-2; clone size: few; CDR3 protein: CASSPATGGNYGYTF; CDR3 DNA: TGCGCCAGCAGCCCGGCGACAGGGGGCAACTATGGCTACACCTTC
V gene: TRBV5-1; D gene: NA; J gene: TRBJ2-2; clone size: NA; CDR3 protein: CASSFEGGVTGELFF; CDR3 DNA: TGCGCCAGCAGCTTCGAAGGAGGGGTAACCGGGGAGCTGTTTTTT
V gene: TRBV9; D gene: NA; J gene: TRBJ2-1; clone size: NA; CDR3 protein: CASSVGIGDTFYNEQFF; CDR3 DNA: TGTGCCAGCAGCGTAGGGATCGGGGATACCTTTTACAATGAGCAGTTCTTC
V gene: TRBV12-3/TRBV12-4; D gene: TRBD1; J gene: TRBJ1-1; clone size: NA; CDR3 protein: CASSRDRAVNTEAFF; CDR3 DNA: TGTGCCAGCAGCCGGGACAGGGCCGTGAACACTGAAGCTTTCTTT
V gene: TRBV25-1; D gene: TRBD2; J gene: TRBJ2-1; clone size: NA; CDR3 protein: CASMDGGRAVDEQFF; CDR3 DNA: TGTGCCAGCATGGATGGCGGGAGGGCCGTCGATGAGCAGTTCTTC
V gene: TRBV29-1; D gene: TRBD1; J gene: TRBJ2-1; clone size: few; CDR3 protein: CSGVGTGFEQFF; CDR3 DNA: TGCAGCGGTGTAGGGACAGGATTTGAGCAGTTCTTC
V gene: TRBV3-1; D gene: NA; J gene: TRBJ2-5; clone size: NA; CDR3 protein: CASSQSIAGEQYF; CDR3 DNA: TGTGCCAGCAGCCAAAGTATCGCAGGGGAGCAGTACTTC
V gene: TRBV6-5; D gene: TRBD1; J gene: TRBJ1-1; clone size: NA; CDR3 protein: CASSPSLGQGNTEAFF; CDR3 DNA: TGTGCCAGCAGTCCGTCCCTAGGACAGGGTAACACTGAAGCTTTCTTT
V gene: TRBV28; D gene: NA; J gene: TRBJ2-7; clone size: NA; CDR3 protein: CASSLRTIPQSGEQYF; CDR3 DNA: TGTGCCAGCAGTTTACGGACAATCCCTCAGAGCGGCGAGCAGTACTTC
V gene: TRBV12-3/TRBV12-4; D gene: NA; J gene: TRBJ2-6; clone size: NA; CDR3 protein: CASRGVSGANVLTF; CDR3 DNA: TGTGCCAGCAGGGGGGTCTCTGGGGCCAACGTCCTGACTTTC
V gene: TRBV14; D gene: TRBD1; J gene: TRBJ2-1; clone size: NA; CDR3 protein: CASSRDRGNDEQFF; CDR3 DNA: TGTGCCAGCAGCCGGGACAGGGGAAACGATGAGCAGTTCTTC
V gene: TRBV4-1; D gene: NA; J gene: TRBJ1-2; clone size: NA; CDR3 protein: CASSQDSTANYGYTF; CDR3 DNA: TGCGCCAGCAGCCAAGATTCTACAGCTAACTATGGCTACACCTTC
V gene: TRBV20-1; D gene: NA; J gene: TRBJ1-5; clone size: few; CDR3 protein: CSARRPASGDQPQHF; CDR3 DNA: TGCAGTGCTAGAAGGCCCGCCTCGGGGGATCAGCCCCAGCATTTT
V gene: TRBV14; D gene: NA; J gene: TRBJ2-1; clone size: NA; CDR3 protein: CASSQDGENEQFF; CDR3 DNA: TGTGCCAGCAGCCAAGATGGAGAAAATGAGCAGTTCTTC
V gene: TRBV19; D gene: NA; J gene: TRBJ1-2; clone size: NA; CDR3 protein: CASKFANSDYGYTF; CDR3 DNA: TGTGCCAGTAAATTTGCAAACTCGGACTATGGCTACACCTTC
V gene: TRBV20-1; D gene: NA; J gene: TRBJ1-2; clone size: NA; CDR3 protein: CSVQQVNYGYTF; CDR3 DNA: TGCAGTGTGCAACAGGTTAACTATGGCTACACCTTC
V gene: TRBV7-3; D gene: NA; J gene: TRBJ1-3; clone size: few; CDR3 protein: CASSLETGNTIYF; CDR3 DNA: TGTGCCAGCAGCTTAGAAACTGGAAACACCATATATTTT
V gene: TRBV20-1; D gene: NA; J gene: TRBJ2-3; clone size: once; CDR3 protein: CSASTHSDTQYF; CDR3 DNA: TGCAGTGCCAGTACCCATTCAGATACGCAGTATTTT
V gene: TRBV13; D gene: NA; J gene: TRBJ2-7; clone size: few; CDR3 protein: CASSPWSGGGNEQYF; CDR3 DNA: TGTGCCAGCAGCCCGTGGTCTGGGGGGGGCAATGAGCAGTACTTC
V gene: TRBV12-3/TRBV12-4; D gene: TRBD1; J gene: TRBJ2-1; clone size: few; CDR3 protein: CASSTPGTGVDEQFF; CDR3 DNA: TGTGCCAGCAGTACCCCCGGGACAGGGGTCGATGAGCAGTTCTTC